This T cell receptor beta chain comes out of a study of OX40 agonist ivuxolimab in advanced cancers. The data were produced by immunoSEQ multiplex PCR, yet TCRdb's version contains in-frame clones alone and is incomplete. The sample records 50,000 or so clones, 84% being singletons. Germline V gene data show CDR1 as SGHDT and CDR2 as YYEEEE. V gave up 2 bases and J gave up 2 bases, with 15 bases separating them. The CDR3 is 16 residues long. The rearrangement uses TRBV5-6 and TRBJ2-3; D is uncertain. The material was CD4+ or CD8+ T cells sorted from blood, obtained in a trial of the OX40 agonist ivuxolimab. The receptor was isolated from an adult with an advanced solid tumor such as melanoma, head and neck, liver or kidney cancer. CDR3 nucleotides: TGTGCCAGCAGCTTTCCGGGCTCGCAAAACACAGATACGCAGTATTTT. This encodes CASSFPGSQNTDTQYF.